A selection of T cell receptor beta chains follows, all from one sample in a study of T-cell reconstitution after alpha-beta-depleted transplantation in children. TCRdb used MiXCR to reprocess the PCR reads, holding one entry per CDR3 protein. The table shows approximately 130,000 distinct CDR3 sequences, with around 9.8% occurring only once. The sequenced sample was PBMCs, mostly from graft donor cells, obtained 180 days after TCRalphabeta/CD19-depleted stem cell transplant. These receptors were obtained from a girl less than two years old who had a stem cell transplant for combined immunodeficiency, so the T cells may come from the graft donor. CDR3s include the opening cysteine and the closing phenylalanine or tryptophan. Each record gives: CDR3 protein, CDR3 DNA, J gene, clone size, D gene, V gene. D genes are given only for firm matches. Some rows have no size entry. The others give once, few or many, or a class for an expanded clone.

CASSHTRDSNQPQHF TGCGCCAGCAGCCATACTCGGGACAGCAATCAGCCCCAGCATTTT TRBJ1-5 . . TRBV4-1
CSVEGGSTYNEQFF TGCAGCGTTGAAGGAGGGTCGACCTACAATGAGCAGTTCTTC TRBJ2-1 few . TRBV29-1
CASSQDGPRDQFF TGCGCCAGCAGCCAAGATGGGCCAAGAGATCAGTTCTTC TRBJ2-1 many . TRBV4-3
CASSPLGRGNQPQHF TGCGCCAGCAGCCCACTCGGGAGAGGCAATCAGCCCCAGCATTTT TRBJ1-5 many . TRBV5-1
CASSLAGGGDTQYF TGTGCCAGCTCCCTAGCGGGAGGAGGGGATACGCAGTATTTT TRBJ2-3 many TRBD2 TRBV12-3/TRBV12-4
CATSEAWGEQYF TGTGCCACCAGTGAGGCATGGGGCGAGCAGTACTTC TRBJ2-7 few . TRBV24-1
CATSRASGNQETQYF TGTGCCACCAGTCGGGCTAGCGGGAACCAAGAGACCCAGTACTTC TRBJ2-5 . TRBD2 TRBV24-1
CASSLAGLRYEQYF TGCGCCAGCAGCTTGGCCGGCCTGAGGTACGAGCAGTACTTC TRBJ2-7 . . TRBV5-1
CASSFHPDQPQHF TGCGCCAGCAGCTTTCACCCGGATCAGCCCCAGCATTTT TRBJ1-5 few . TRBV5-1
CASVGWNRGDNEQFF TGTGCCAGCGTCGGATGGAACAGAGGGGACAATGAGCAGTTCTTC TRBJ2-1 few . TRBV7-9
CAISESWESKVESGELFF TGTGCCATCAGTGAGTCGTGGGAATCGAAAGTGGAGTCCGGGGAGCTGTTTTTT TRBJ2-2 few . TRBV10-3
CASSLDHIALEVSYNEQFF TGTGCCAGCAGCTTAGATCACATAGCACTGGAGGTATCCTACAATGAGCAGTTCTTC TRBJ2-1 . . TRBV11-2
CSATLTSASQETQYF TGCAGTGCTACGCTGACTAGCGCCAGCCAAGAGACCCAGTACTTC TRBJ2-5 few TRBD2 TRBV20-1
CASSYGREVTYEQYF TGTGCCAGCAGTTACGGCAGGGAAGTCACCTACGAGCAGTACTTC TRBJ2-7 . . TRBV6-2/TRBV6-3
CASSPRGRSTDTQYF TGCGCCAGCAGCCCTCGGGGACGGAGCACAGATACGCAGTATTTT TRBJ2-3 few . TRBV5-1
CASSLTGNSPYEQYF TGTGCCAGCAGCTTAACAGGGAACTCACCCTACGAGCAGTACTTC TRBJ2-7 . . TRBV7-8
CSARLAGVANEQFF TGCAGTGCTAGACTAGCGGGAGTAGCCAATGAGCAGTTCTTC TRBJ2-1 few TRBD2 TRBV20-1
CASSHKGLEAYEQYF TGCGCCAGCAGCCACAAAGGACTAGAGGCCTACGAGCAGTACTTC TRBJ2-7 . TRBD2 TRBV4-3
CASSWDRGLGYGYTF TGTGCCAGCAGTTGGGACAGGGGGCTAGGCTATGGCTACACCTTC TRBJ1-2 many TRBD1 TRBV12-3/TRBV12-4
CASSQGLALPLPNTGELFF TGTGCCAGCAGCCAGGGACTAGCGCTACCCCTTCCGAACACCGGGGAGCTGTTTTTT TRBJ2-2 . TRBD2 TRBV6-2/TRBV6-3
CASSFGTGGMDEQYF TGTGCCAGCAGTTTCGGGACAGGGGGCATGGACGAGCAGTACTTC TRBJ2-7 few TRBD1 TRBV12-3/TRBV12-4
CASSLGQGKGYEQYF TGCGCCAGCAGCCTGGGACAGGGGAAGGGGTACGAGCAGTACTTC TRBJ2-7 many TRBD1 TRBV5-1
CASSLAARPGETQYF TGCGCCAGCAGCTTGGCCGCGAGGCCGGGGGAGACCCAGTACTTC TRBJ2-5 few . TRBV5-1
CASSPRTGSNTEAFF TGTGCCAGCTCACCTCGGACAGGGTCGAACACTGAAGCTTTCTTT TRBJ1-1 . TRBD1 TRBV18
CSARDGQGRDEQFF TGCAGTGCTAGAGATGGGCAGGGTAGGGATGAGCAGTTCTTC TRBJ2-1 . . TRBV20-1
CSADLLDRGAHNEQFF TGCAGTGCTGACCTGCTCGACAGGGGCGCCCACAATGAGCAGTTCTTC TRBJ2-1 . TRBD1 TRBV20-1
CASSPIARTNQPQHF TGTGCCAGCAGCCCCATAGCACGGACCAATCAGCCCCAGCATTTT TRBJ1-5 many . TRBV5-5
CAWSLRDTNQPQHF TGTGCCTGGAGTCTCCGGGACACCAATCAGCCCCAGCATTTT TRBJ1-5 few . TRBV30
CASSLRLRETQYF TGCGCCAGCAGCTTGAGGTTGCGAGAGACCCAGTACTTC TRBJ2-5 many . TRBV5-1
CSVEGPIEGRANYGYTF TGCAGCGTTGAAGGACCCATCGAGGGCAGGGCTAACTATGGCTACACCTTC TRBJ1-2 few . TRBV29-1
CSARDPRAASGTYNEQFF TGCAGTGCTAGAGATCCTAGAGCGGCTAGCGGGACATACAATGAGCAGTTCTTC TRBJ2-1 many TRBD2 TRBV20-1
CSVAGQLYEQYF TGCAGCGTTGCCGGACAACTTTACGAGCAGTACTTC TRBJ2-7 . . TRBV29-1
CSARVSGGPNNEQFF TGCAGTGCTAGGGTTTCTGGCGGTCCAAACAATGAGCAGTTCTTC TRBJ2-1 . . TRBV20-1
CAISESGTKQFF TGTGCCATCAGTGAGTCGGGGACTAAGCAGTTCTTC TRBJ2-1 few TRBD2 TRBV10-3
CASSLRTRELFF TGTGCCAGCAGCTTAAGGACCCGGGAGCTGTTTTTT TRBJ2-2 . . TRBV11-1
CASSVSGMSTGELFF TGTGCCAGCAGCGTATCAGGGATGAGCACCGGGGAGCTGTTTTTT TRBJ2-2 . . TRBV7-2
CASSFWSSYNEQFF TGTGCCAGCAGTTTTTGGAGCTCCTACAATGAGCAGTTCTTC TRBJ2-1 . . TRBV6-2/TRBV6-3
CASSVGGTGELFF TGTGCCAGCAGCGTAGGGGGCACCGGGGAGCTGTTTTTT TRBJ2-2 few . TRBV9
CSAPGTSGRYNEQFF TGCAGCGCCCCCGGGACTAGCGGGAGGTACAATGAGCAGTTCTTC TRBJ2-1 . TRBD2 TRBV29-1
CSVAAGRETQYF TGCAGCGTTGCTGCAGGGAGAGAGACCCAGTACTTC TRBJ2-5 . . TRBV29-1
CASSLAFRGYNEQFF TGTGCCAGCAGCTTGGCCTTCAGGGGATACAATGAGCAGTTCTTC TRBJ2-1 . . TRBV5-4
CASSRQGVSTEAFF TGTGCCAGCAGCCGACAGGGCGTGAGCACTGAAGCTTTCTTT TRBJ1-1 . TRBD1 TRBV7-8
CASSQETSGRPYEQYF TGCGCCAGCAGCCAGGAAACTAGCGGGAGACCCTACGAGCAGTACTTC TRBJ2-7 few TRBD2 TRBV4-3